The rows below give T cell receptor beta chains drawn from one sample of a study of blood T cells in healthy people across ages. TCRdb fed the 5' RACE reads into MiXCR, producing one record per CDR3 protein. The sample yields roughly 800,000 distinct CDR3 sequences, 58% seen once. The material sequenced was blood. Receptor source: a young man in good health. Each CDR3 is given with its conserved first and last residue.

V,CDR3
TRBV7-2,CASSLVGAGVGWQFF
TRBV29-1,CSVVQPETQYF
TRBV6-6,CASSSPVQTYSNQPQHF
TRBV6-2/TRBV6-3,CASSRGTGDIYEQYF
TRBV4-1,CASSQAGGHSDTGELFF
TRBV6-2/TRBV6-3,CASSFSLRDRMLSGANVLTF
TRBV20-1,CSATGLAGKAYEQYF
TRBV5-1,CASSFTIDMQTQYF
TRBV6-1,CASSENSLAGSYGYTF
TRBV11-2,CASSFFGGLSKNIQYF
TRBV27,CASSSGGYNSPLHF
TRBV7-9,CASSFSTGGSAGYTF
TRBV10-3,CAISVTHTDTQYF
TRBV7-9,CASSSWGSTQYF
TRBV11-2,CASIRPWRDTYNEQFF
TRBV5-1,CASSLARQGRKETQYF
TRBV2,CASSGLAAIQETQYF
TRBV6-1,CASSEDNRVPFYEQYF
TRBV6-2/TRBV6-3,CATFGTSATYEQYF
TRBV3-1,CASSQARDSPLHF
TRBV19,CASSIAEGRRGYTF
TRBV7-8,CASSSHSHTDTQYF
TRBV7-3,CASSLNRARGYTF
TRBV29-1,CSVDTSSGDEQYF
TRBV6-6,CASTASSYNSPLHF
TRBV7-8,CASSSTSGVGNEQFF
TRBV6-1,CASSSTVSGGQQYF
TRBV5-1,CASSLGQVYGYTF
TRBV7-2,CASSRSDRGYENIQYF
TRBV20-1,CSASTGVGNSPLHF
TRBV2,CATEDGPRGANVLTF
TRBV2,CASIPERNTEAFF
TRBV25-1,CASSEYQDRSYNEQFF
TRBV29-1,CSARPGGNQPRHF
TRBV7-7,CASSSTAAETQYF
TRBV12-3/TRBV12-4,CASSLVPDQPQHF
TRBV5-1,CASSLDWSHGANVLTF
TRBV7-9,CASSPTQGPYEQYF
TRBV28,CASSSYRAGHEKLFF
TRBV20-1,CSAMGLGGYTF
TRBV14,CASSSRPSGAGYEQYF
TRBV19,CASSRLFGYEQYF
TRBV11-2,CASSLVLRELEEQYF
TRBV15,CATSRGSQGNEQYF
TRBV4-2,CASSHSGLVYEQYF
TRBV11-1,CASSHRKGGQETQYF
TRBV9,CASSVAGGAYNEQYF
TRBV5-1,CASSLDRSNSGANVLTF
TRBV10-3,CAISPGTEVDTQYF
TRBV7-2,CASSLDVAGYGYTF
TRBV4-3,CASSQEVPSMANVLTF
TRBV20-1,CSARGAGEIESYNEQFF
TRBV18,CANPRSEEETQYF
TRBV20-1,CSADGLAGTGEQYF